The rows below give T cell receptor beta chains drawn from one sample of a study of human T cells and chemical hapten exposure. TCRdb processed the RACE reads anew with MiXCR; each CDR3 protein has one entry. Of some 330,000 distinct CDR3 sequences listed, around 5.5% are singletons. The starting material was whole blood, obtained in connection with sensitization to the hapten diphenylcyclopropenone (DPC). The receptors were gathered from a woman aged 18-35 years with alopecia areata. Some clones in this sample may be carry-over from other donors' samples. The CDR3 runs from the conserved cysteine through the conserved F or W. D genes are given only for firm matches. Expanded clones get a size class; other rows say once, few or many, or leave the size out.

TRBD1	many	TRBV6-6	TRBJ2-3	CASSPDRESTDTQYF	TGTGCCAGCAGTCCGGACAGGGAAAGCACAGATACGCAGTATTTT
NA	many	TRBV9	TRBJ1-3	CASSVGREAGGGDTIYF	TGTGCCAGCAGCGTAGGGCGCGAGGCGGGGGGCGGTGACACCATATATTTT
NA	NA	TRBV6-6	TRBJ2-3	CASSPALAVTDTQYF	TGTGCCAGCAGTCCCGCTCTAGCTGTCACAGATACGCAGTATTTT
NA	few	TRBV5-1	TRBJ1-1	CASSYRGGMNTEAFF	TGCGCCAGCAGCTACCGGGGCGGCATGAACACTGAAGCTTTCTTT
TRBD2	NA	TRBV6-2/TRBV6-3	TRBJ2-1	CASSYLRLAGDVYNEQFF	TGTGCCAGCAGTTACCTCCGACTAGCGGGGGACGTCTACAATGAGCAGTTCTTC
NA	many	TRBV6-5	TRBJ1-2	CASSYNGDGYTF	TGTGCCAGCAGTTATAACGGCGATGGCTACACCTTC
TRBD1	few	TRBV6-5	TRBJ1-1	CASSYRDRGLLMSTEAFF	TGTGCCAGCAGTTACCGGGACAGGGGGCTCCTGATGAGCACTGAAGCTTTCTTT
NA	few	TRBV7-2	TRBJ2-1	CASSRDISYNEQFF	TGTGCCAGCAGCCGGGACATCTCCTACAATGAGCAGTTCTTC
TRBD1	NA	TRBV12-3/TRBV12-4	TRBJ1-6	CASRQSGTVNSPLHF	TGTGCCAGCCGGCAGAGCGGGACAGTCAATTCACCCCTCCACTTT
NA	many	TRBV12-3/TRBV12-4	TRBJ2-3	CASSPRGYTQYF	TGTGCCAGCAGTCCCCGTGGGTATACGCAGTATTTT
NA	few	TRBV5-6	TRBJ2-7	CASSLSGARYEQYF	TGTGCCAGCAGCTTGTCCGGGGCCAGGTACGAGCAGTACTTC
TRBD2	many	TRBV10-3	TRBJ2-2	CAISDGSGVTTNTGELFF	TGTGCCATCAGTGATGGAAGCGGGGTCACCACGAACACCGGGGAGCTGTTTTTT
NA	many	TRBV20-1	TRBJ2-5	CSALGQQETQYF	TGCAGTGCCTTGGGACAACAAGAGACCCAGTACTTC
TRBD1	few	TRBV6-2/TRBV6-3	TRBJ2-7	CASRRGQVEQYF	TGTGCCAGCAGAAGGGGGCAAGTGGAGCAGTACTTC
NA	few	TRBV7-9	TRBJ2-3	CASSLVTRLPDADTQYF	TGTGCCAGCAGCTTAGTAACGAGACTACCCGACGCAGATACGCAGTATTTT
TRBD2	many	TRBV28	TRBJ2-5	CASSPRGGGEETQYF	TGTGCCAGCAGTCCCCGCGGGGGGGGCGAAGAGACCCAGTACTTC
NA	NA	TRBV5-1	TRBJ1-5	CASSLVGGPDNQPPHF	TGCGCCAGCAGCTTGGTGGGGGGGCCGGACAATCAGCCCCCGCATTTT
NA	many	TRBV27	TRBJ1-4	CASKAGLVGEKLFF	TGTGCCAGCAAGGCGGGGCTAGTGGGTGAAAAACTGTTTTTT
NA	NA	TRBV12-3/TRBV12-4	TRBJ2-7	CASSSGGANYEQYF	TGTGCCAGCAGTTCCGGAGGGGCAAACTACGAGCAGTACTTC
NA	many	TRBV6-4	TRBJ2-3	CASSDGASSTDTQYF	TGTGCCAGCAGTGACGGGGCTTCTAGCACAGATACGCAGTATTTT
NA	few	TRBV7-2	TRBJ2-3	CASSGSLTDTQYF	TGTGCCAGCAGCGGAAGCCTCACAGATACGCAGTATTTT
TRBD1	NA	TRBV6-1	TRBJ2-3	CASSAGQGATDTQYF	TGTGCCAGCAGTGCAGGACAGGGCGCCACAGATACGCAGTATTTT
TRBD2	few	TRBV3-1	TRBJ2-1	CASTTRGSYEQFF	TGTGCCAGCACCACCCGCGGGAGCTATGAGCAGTTCTTC
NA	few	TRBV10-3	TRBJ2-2	CAISESGSKITGELFF	TGTGCCATCAGTGAGTCTGGTAGTAAGATCACCGGGGAGCTGTTTTTT
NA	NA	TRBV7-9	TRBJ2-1	CASSPRGNSYNEQFF	TGTGCCAGCAGCCCCCGGGGGAACTCCTACAATGAGCAGTTCTTC
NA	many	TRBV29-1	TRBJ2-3	CSVDSYRNTDTQYF	TGCAGCGTTGACTCATACAGGAACACAGATACGCAGTATTTT
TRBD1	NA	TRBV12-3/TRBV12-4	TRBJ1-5	CASSSTGGGGQPQHF	TGTGCCAGCAGTTCGACAGGGGGCGGTGGTCAGCCCCAGCATTTT